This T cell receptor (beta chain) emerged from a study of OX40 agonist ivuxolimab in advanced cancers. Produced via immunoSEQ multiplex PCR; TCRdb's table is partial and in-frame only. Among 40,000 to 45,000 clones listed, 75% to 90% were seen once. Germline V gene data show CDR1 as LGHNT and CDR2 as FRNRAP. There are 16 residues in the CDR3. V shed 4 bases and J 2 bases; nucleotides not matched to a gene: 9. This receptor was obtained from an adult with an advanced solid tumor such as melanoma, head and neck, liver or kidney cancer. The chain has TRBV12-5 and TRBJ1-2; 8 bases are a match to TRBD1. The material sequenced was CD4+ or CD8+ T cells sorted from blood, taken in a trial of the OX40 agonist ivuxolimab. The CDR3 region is CASGSRQGTSNYGYTF. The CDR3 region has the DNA TGTGCTAGTGGTTCGAGACAGGGGACTTCGAACTATGGCTACACCTTC.